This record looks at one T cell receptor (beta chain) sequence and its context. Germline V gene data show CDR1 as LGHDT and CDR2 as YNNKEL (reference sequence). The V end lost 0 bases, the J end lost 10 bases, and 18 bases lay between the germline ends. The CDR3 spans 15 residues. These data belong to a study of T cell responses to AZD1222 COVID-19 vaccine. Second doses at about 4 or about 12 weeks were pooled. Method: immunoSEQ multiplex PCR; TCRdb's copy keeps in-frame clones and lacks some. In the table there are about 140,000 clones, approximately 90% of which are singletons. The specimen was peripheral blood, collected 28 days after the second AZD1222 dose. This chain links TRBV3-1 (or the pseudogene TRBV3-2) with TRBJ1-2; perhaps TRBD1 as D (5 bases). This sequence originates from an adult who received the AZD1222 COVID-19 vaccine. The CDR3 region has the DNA TGTGCCAGCAGCCAAGATCGCGGCCAGGGACTTGACTACACCTTC. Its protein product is CASSQDRGQGLDYTF.